This TCR beta chain was sequenced for a study of CD8+ T cells in alopecia areata. Concerning this clone itself: Its target is not known.

cDNA reverse transcribed from extracted RNA served as the sequencing template. Using immunoSEQ multiplex PCR, the repertoire was profiled, and TCRdb retains in-frame clones only, with some absent. This table holds over 150,000 clones, 56% found once. Sorted populations comprised CD4+ and CD8+ T cells obtained from PBMCs. Study results and caveats: Scalp samples also yield sequences of resident alphabeta T cells from normal skin. It was less clear whether patients shared TCRs than it was in mice, possibly because of HLA. Lesional scalp, especially alopecia totalis/universalis, showed higher clonality than normal scalp.

Trimming cost V 5 bases and J 8 bases, with 10 bases left between them. The CDR3 has 12 amino acids. Germline V gene lookup returns CDR1 SGHAT and CDR2 FQNNGV. This chain connects TRBV11-2 to TRBJ2-1; D may be TRBD2 (5 bases). The source of this sequence is a human donor in good health. Sequences were obtained from CD8+ T cells sorted from blood. This CDR3 reads CASSDYGDEQFF. The CDR3 bases are TGTGCCAGCAGCGACTATGGGGATGAGCAGTTCTTC. Filled out from reference TRBV11-2 and TRBJ2-1, the complete variable domain reads EAGVAQSPRYKIIEKRQSVAFWCNPISGHATLYWYQQILGQGPKLLIQFQNNGVVDDSQLPKDRFSAERLKGVDSTLKIQPAKLEDSAVYLCASSDYGDEQFFGPGTRLTVL.